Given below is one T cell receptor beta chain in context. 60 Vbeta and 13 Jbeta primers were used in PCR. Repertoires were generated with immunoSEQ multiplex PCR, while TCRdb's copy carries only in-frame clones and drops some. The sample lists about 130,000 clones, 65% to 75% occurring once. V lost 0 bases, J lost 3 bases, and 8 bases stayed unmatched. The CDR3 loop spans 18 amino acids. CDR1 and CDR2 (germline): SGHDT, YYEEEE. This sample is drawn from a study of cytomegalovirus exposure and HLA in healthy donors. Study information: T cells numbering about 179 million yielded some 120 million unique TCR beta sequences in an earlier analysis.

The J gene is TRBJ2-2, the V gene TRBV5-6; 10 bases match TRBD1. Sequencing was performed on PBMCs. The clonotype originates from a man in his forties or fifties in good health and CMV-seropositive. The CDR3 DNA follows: TGTGCCAGCAGCTTGGTTCCTATCGGGACAGGGGACACCGGGGAGCTGTTTTTT. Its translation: CASSLVPIGTGDTGELFF.